The sequence of this T cell receptor (beta chain) was determined in a study of OX40 agonist ivuxolimab in advanced cancers. Study-level information: Cohort: around 83% men, mean age approximately 60, aged about 23 to 80. Therapy given before enrollment (anti-PD-1, anti-PD-L1 or anti-CTLA-4) was allowed, and over 35% had some. Broader study findings: Dosing at 0.1 to 3.0 mg/kg was accompanied by clonal expansion of CD4+ and CD8+ blood T cells by week 6.

Sequenced by immunoSEQ multiplex PCR; TCRdb stores in-frame clones only, minus some. This table has approximately 89,000 clones, roughly 84% appearing once. Comments on this clone: Its specificity is unknown.

The specimen comprised CD4+ or CD8+ T cells sorted from blood, sampled in a trial of the OX40 agonist ivuxolimab. The receptor comes from an adult with an advanced solid tumor such as melanoma, head and neck, liver or kidney cancer.

CDR3 in amino acids: CASRGGIWDTEAFF. As DNA, the CDR3 is TGCGCCAGCAGAGGGGGCATTTGGGACACTGAAGCTTTCTTT. This sequence joins TRBV5-1 and TRBJ1-1, with 7 bases matching TRBD1. The CDR3 has 14 residues. Germline V CDR1 and CDR2: SGHRS, YFSETQ. The V and J ends lost 5 bases and 3 bases, in that order; junction bases with no gene match: 7.